Included here is one T cell receptor (beta chain) sequence, with context. The target antigen is unknown. Sequencing involved patients with CD8+CD57+ cell expansion previously shown by flow cytometry. Every one of the patients had aplastic anemia (severe, acquired). Patients were untreated when blood was sampled. The CDR3 loop spans 14 amino acids. V was pared by 4 bases and J by 2 bases, with 12 bases between. In germline, CDR1 is SGDLS, CDR2 YYNGEE. This record belongs to a study of CD8+CD57+ T cells in acquired aplastic anemia. About the research overall: Across the sorted CD4+ and CD8+ cells, DNA amounts averaged 3.2 ug. Notes on the study in general: Nearly 30 was the count of CD8+ CDR3 sequences that patients shared with controls.

Profiling of TCR beta VDJ combinations and CDR3 sequences used genomic DNA as template. From the reads, TCRdb called clonotypes with MiXCR, one entry per CDR3 protein. The data contain 200,000 to 300,000 distinct CDR3 sequences, 45% to 50% of them seen just once; the ten biggest clones take up 7% to 9.5%. This receptor was identified in a human donor with aplastic anemia. The chain is built from TRBV9 and TRBJ1-1; TRBD1 might be the D (6 bases). Sequencing input: sorted CD4+, CD8+, or CD8+CD57+ T cells (not recorded which) from PBMCs. In DNA form, the CDR3 reads TGTGCCAGCAGCTCCGGGACATACAACACTGAAGCTTTCTTT. Translated: CASSSGTYNTEAFF.